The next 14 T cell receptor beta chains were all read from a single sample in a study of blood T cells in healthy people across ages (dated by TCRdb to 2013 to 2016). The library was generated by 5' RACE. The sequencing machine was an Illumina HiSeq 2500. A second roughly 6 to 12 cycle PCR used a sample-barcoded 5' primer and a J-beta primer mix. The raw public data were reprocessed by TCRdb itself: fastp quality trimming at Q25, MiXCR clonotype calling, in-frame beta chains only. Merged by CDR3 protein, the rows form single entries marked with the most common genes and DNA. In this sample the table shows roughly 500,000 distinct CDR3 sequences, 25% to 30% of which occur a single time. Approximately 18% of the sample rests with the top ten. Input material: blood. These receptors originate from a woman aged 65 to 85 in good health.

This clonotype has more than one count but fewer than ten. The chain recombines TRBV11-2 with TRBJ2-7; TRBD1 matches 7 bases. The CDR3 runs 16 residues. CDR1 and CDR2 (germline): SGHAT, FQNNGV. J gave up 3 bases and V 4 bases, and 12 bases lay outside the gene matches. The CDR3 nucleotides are TGTGCCAGCAGCTATTTCCGGGACAGACGTTACTACGAGCAGTACTTC. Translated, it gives CASSYFRDRRYYEQYF.

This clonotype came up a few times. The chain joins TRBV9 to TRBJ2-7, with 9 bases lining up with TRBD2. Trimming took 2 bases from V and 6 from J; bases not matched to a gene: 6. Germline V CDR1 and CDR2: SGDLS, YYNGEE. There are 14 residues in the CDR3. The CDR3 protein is CASSVAGGPGEQYF. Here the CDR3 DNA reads TGTGCCAGCAGCGTTGCGGGGGGGCCGGGCGAGCAGTACTTC.

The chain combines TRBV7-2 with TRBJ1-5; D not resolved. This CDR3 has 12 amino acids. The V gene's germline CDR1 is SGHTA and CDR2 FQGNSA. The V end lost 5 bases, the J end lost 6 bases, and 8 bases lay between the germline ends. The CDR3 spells CASSKAGQPQHF. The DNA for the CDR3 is TGTGCCAGCAGCAAGGCAGGTCAGCCCCAGCATTTT.

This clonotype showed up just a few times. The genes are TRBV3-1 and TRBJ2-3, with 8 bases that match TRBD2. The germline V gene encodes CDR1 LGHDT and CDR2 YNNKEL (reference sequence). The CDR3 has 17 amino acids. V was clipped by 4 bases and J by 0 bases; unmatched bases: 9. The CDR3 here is CASSPFSGGPSTDTQYF. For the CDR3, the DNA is TGTGCCAGCAGCCCCTTCAGCGGGGGCCCCAGCACAGATACGCAGTATTTT.

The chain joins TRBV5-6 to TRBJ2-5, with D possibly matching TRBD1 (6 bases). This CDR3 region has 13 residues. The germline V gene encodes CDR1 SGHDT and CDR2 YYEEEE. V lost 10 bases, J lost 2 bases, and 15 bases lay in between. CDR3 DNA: TGTGCCGGGAATAGTCAGGGGCAAGAGACCCAGTACTTC. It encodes CAGNSQGQETQYF.

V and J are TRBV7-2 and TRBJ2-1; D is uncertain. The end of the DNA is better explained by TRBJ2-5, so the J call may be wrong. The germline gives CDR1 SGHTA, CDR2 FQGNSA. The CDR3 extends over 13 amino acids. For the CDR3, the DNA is TGTGCCAGCAGCTTCGCCCTCGGGGAGACCCAGTACTTC. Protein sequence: CASSFALGETQYF.

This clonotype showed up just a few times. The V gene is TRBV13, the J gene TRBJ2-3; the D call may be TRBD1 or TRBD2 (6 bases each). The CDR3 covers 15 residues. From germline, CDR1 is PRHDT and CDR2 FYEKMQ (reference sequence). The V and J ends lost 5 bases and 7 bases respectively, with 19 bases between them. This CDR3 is CASSQGTPWVNTQYF. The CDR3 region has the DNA TGTGCCAGCAGCCAGGGGACTCCTTGGGTGAATACGCAGTATTTT. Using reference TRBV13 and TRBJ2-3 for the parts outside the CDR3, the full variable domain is AAGVIQSPRHLIKEKRETATLKCYPIPRHDTVYWYQQGPGQDPQFLISFYEKMQSDKGSIPDRFSAQQFSDYHSELNMSSLELGDSALYFCASSQGTPWVNTQYFGPGTRLTVL.

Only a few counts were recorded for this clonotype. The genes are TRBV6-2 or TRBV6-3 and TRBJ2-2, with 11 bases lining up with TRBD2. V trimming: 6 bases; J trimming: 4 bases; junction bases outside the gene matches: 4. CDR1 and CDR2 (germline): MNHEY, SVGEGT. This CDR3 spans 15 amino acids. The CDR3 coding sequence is TGTGCCAGCAGCCAAGGACTAGCGGGCACCGGGGAGCTGTTTTTT. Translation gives CASSQGLAGTGELFF.

CDR3 nucleotide sequence: TGCAGTGCGCAGGAAACGGGGCCCCGGTCCTACGAGCAGTACTTC. Protein: CSAQETGPRSYEQYF. The chain employs TRBV20-1 and TRBJ2-7; D is tentatively TRBD1 or TRBD2 (5 bases each). Trimming shortened V by 6 bases and J by 1 base, and 19 bases separated the two germline ends. CDR3 length: 15 amino acids. Germline CDR1 reads DFQATT; CDR2 reads SNEGSKA (reference sequence).

The CDR3 DNA is TGTGCCAGCAGCTTAGGGGGACGGGCCCAAAACTATGGCTACACCTTC. Its protein product is CASSLGGRAQNYGYTF. The V gene is TRBV13, the J gene TRBJ1-2; TRBD1 is a possible D gene (5 bases). Trimming removed 0 bases at V and 2 bases at J, with 13 bases between. The CDR3 loop spans 16 amino acids. In germline, CDR1 is PRHDT, CDR2 FYEKMQ (reference sequence).

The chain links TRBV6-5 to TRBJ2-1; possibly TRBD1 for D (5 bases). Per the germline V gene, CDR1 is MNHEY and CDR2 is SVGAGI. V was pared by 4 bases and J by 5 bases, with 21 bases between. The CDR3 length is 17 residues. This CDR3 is CASSLQDLQRNHNEQFF. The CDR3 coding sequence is TGTGCCAGCAGTTTACAGGATCTCCAACGGAACCACAATGAGCAGTTCTTC.

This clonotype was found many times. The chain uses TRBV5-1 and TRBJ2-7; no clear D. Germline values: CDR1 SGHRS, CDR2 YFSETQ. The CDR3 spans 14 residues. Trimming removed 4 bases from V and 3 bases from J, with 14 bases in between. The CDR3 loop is CASSEGTADYEQYF. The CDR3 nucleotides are TGCGCCAGCAGCGAAGGAACGGCGGACTACGAGCAGTACTTC.

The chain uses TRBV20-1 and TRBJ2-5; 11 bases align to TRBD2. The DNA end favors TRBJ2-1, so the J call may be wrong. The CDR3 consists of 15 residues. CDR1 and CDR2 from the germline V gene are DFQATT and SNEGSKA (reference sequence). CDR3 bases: TGCAGTGCTGGATCTGGCCTAGCGGGGGGAAATGAGCAGTTCTTC. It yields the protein CSAGSGLAGGNEQFF.

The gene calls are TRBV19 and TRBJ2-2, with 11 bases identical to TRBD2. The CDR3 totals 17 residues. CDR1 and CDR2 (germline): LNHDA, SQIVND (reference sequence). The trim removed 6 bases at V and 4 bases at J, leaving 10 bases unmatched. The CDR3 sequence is CASSSTSGVLGTGELFF. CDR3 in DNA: TGTGCCAGTAGCTCGACTAGCGGGGTCCTGGGCACCGGGGAGCTGTTTTTT.